These 18 T cell receptor beta chains came from one sample sequenced in a study of T-cell memory formation after mild COVID-19 (dated by TCRdb to about 2021). Library method: 5' RACE. The run used an Illumina NovaSeq 6000. Through fastp at Q25 and MiXCR, TCRdb rebuilt clones from the public reads, retaining in-frame beta chains. Every CDR3 protein is listed once, alongside the most common genes and DNA of its rows. This sample gives roughly 450,000 distinct CDR3 sequences in total; roughly 18% of them show up just once. 9% to 15% of the sample lies in the top ten. Sequencing input: PBMCs or a T cell subset sorted from them (not recorded which). The receptors were gathered from an adult woman who had mild COVID-19 (a few samples of this study predate the infection). The sample titles of this study are shuffled in the database, so cell type and time point are left out; the donor was told from shared clones.

The chain recombines TRBV12-3 or TRBV12-4 with TRBJ1-4, with D hard to call. CDR3 length equals 15 residues. V was cut by 5 bases and J by 4 bases, with 14 bases left in between. The CDR3 region is CASSPNRGGNEKLFF. DNA for the CDR3: TGTGCCAGCAGTCCCAATCGGGGAGGTAATGAAAAACTGTTTTTT.

This clonotype was found a few times. This rearrangement joins TRBV5-1 to TRBJ2-7; D might be TRBD1 (5 bases). The CDR3 covers 14 residues. Trimming took off 2 bases at V and 4 bases at J, with 13 bases between the two ends. Germline V CDR1 and CDR2: SGHRS, YFSETQ. Here the CDR3 reads CASSFGAQLYEQYF. The CDR3 DNA reads TGCGCCAGCAGCTTTGGGGCACAGCTGTACGAGCAGTACTTC.

This rearrangement joins TRBV7-8 to TRBJ2-7; no clear D. V gave up 7 bases and J gave up 4 bases, with 11 bases separating them. The CDR3 contains 12 residues. The germline CDR1 and CDR2 sequences are SGHVS and FQNEAQ. Here the CDR3 reads CASTYHGYEQYF. In DNA, the CDR3 is TGTGCCAGCACCTACCATGGGTACGAGCAGTACTTC.

This clonotype came up a few times. This chain joins TRBV20-1 and TRBJ1-6; D is unclear. V lost 3 bases to trimming and J lost 0 bases, with 15 bases between them. This CDR3 has 17 amino acids. Germline CDR1 is DFQATT and CDR2 is SNEGSKA (reference sequence). CDR3 in amino acids: CSASLLDSASYNSPLHF. The CDR3 coding sequence is TGCAGTGCTAGCCTCTTAGATTCGGCCTCCTATAATTCACCCCTCCACTTT.

The CDR3 region is CASSQAGQGHYGYTF. The DNA of the CDR3 is TGTGCCAGCAGCCAAGCCGGACAGGGACACTATGGCTACACCTTC. The chain joins TRBV3-1 to TRBJ1-2; 8 positions match TRBD1. Germline CDR1 and CDR2: LGHDT and YNNKEL (reference sequence). Unmatched junction bases numbered 4, after V lost 1 base and J lost 3 bases. This CDR3 region has 15 residues.

The chain couples TRBV4-3 to TRBJ2-4; D ambiguous. This CDR3 has 17 residues. V lost 1 base, J lost 1 base, and 14 bases lay in between. Germline CDR1 LGHNA, CDR2 YSLEER. The CDR3 DNA is TGCGCCAGCAGCCAAGCGTACCCGAGATCGGCCAAAAACATTCAGTACTTC. Translated, it gives CASSQAYPRSAKNIQYF.

This clonotype appeared a few times. The chain carries TRBV20-1 and TRBJ2-1; TRBD2 matches 11 bases. Per germline, CDR1 DFQATT and CDR2 SNEGSKA (reference sequence). With 0 bases clipped from V and 6 bases from J, the junction kept 13 bases outside the gene matches. This CDR3 has 18 amino acids. The CDR3 region is CSARDGLLAGGPSNEQFF. CDR3 coding DNA: TGCAGTGCTAGAGATGGTTTGCTAGCGGGGGGCCCCTCCAATGAGCAGTTCTTC.

This clonotype came up once. This rearrangement joins TRBV6-5 to TRBJ2-5; 8 bases line up with TRBD2. Germline CDR1 reads MNHEY; CDR2 reads SVGAGI. This CDR3 has 15 amino acids. Losses at the gene ends were 4 bases for V and 5 bases for J; bases not matched to a gene: 9. The CDR3 coding sequence is TGTGCCAGCAGTTCCCGGGGGGGGCGCTGGGAGACCCAGTACTTC. It encodes CASSSRGGRWETQYF.

This clonotype was seen a handful of times. The chain uses TRBV6-6 and TRBJ2-7, with no clear D. This CDR3 has 13 residues. The V and J ends lost 6 bases and 5 bases respectively, with 14 bases between them. Germline V CDR1 and CDR2: MNHNY, SVGAGI (reference sequence). Written as DNA, the CDR3 is TGTGCCAGCAGACTGGCCCTCCGCCACGAGCAGTACTTC. Translation: CASRLALRHEQYF.

This clonotype was seen a few times. The chain couples TRBV4-2 to TRBJ2-1; either TRBD1 or TRBD2 may supply D (6 bases each). The CDR3 covers 17 residues. V lost 0 bases, J lost 4 bases, and 16 bases lay in between. CDR1 LGHNA and CDR2 YNFKEQ come from the germline V gene. The CDR3 nucleotides are TGTGCCAGCAGCCAAGATTTATTGGGGGGCCTATACAATGAGCAGTTCTTC. This gives the protein CASSQDLLGGLYNEQFF.

The CDR3 DNA follows: TGTGCCAGCAGCTTTTCGAGAAGAGACACTGAAGCTTTCTTT. It specifies CASSFSRRDTEAFF. The J gene is TRBJ1-1, the V gene TRBV7-9, with no clear D. Germline values: CDR1 SEHNR, CDR2 FQNEAQ (reference sequence). The V end was cut by 3 bases, the J end by 3 bases, with 11 bases between. The CDR3 consists of 14 residues.

V and J are TRBV12-3 or TRBV12-4 and TRBJ2-4; possibly TRBD1 or TRBD2 for D (9 bases each). This CDR3 is built from 17 residues. V shed 3 bases and J shed 10 bases, with 25 bases lying between them. The CDR3 reads CASSLGTGNSAGGIQYF. The CDR3 region has the DNA TGTGCCAGCAGTTTGGGGACAGGGAATTCAGCGGGAGGAATTCAGTACTTC.

The chain uses TRBV4-2 and TRBJ2-5; no clear D. Looked up from germline, CDR1 is LGHNA and CDR2 is YNFKEQ. CDR3 length: 15 residues. The V and J ends lost 1 base and 4 bases respectively, with 13 bases between them. CDR3: CASSQVASPGETQYF. The CDR3 coding sequence is TGTGCCAGCAGCCAAGTGGCCTCCCCCGGAGAGACCCAGTACTTC.

The table lists this clonotype with a few counts. V is TRBV7-2 and J is TRBJ2-1; TRBD2 aligns across 8 bases. The junction had 8 bases not matched to a gene; V was cut back by 5 bases and J by 5 bases. The CDR3 runs 15 residues. Looked up from germline, CDR1 is SGHTA and CDR2 is FQGNSA. In nucleotides, the CDR3 is TGTGCCAGCAGCCCGCCGGCGGGAGGACACAATGAGCAGTTCTTC. It yields the protein CASSPPAGGHNEQFF.

V and J are TRBV12-3 or TRBV12-4 and TRBJ2-7, with 7 bases that match TRBD2. After removal of 3 bases from V and 4 bases from J, the junction contained 6 bases not matched to a gene. The CDR3 sequence is 14 residues long. This CDR3 reads CASSLGGFKYEQYF. The DNA for the CDR3 is TGTGCCAGCAGTTTGGGGGGGTTTAAGTACGAGCAGTACTTC.

V and J are TRBV7-2 and TRBJ1-3, with D hard to call. Germline CDR1 SGHTA, CDR2 FQGNSA. V was shortened by 0 bases and J by 7 bases, with 10 bases between the two germline ends. The CDR3 is 14 amino acids. The CDR3 region has the DNA TGTGCCAGCAGCTTAGCCTCCTCCCGGAACACCATATATTTT. Protein sequence: CASSLASSRNTIYF.

There are many counts of this clonotype. This chain uses TRBV4-2 with TRBJ2-7, with a possible D match to TRBD1 (5 bases). The CDR3 covers 15 residues. CDR1 is LGHNA, CDR2 YNFKEQ, per germline. V was clipped by 1 base and J by 3 bases, with 13 bases between them. The CDR3 reads CASSQGSQGNYEQYF. In nucleotides, the CDR3 is TGTGCCAGCAGCCAAGGGTCCCAGGGAAACTACGAGCAGTACTTC.

The J gene is TRBJ2-7, the V gene TRBV6-5; the D gene could be TRBD1 or TRBD2 (5 bases each). This CDR3 spans 16 amino acids. With 5 bases removed from V and 2 bases from J, the gap between germline ends came to 19 bases. Germline V gene data show CDR1 as MNHEY and CDR2 as SVGAGI. The CDR3 coding sequence is TGTGCCAGCAGTAAGGATCGGGACCCCCGACCCTACGAGCAGTACTTC. It specifies CASSKDRDPRPYEQYF.